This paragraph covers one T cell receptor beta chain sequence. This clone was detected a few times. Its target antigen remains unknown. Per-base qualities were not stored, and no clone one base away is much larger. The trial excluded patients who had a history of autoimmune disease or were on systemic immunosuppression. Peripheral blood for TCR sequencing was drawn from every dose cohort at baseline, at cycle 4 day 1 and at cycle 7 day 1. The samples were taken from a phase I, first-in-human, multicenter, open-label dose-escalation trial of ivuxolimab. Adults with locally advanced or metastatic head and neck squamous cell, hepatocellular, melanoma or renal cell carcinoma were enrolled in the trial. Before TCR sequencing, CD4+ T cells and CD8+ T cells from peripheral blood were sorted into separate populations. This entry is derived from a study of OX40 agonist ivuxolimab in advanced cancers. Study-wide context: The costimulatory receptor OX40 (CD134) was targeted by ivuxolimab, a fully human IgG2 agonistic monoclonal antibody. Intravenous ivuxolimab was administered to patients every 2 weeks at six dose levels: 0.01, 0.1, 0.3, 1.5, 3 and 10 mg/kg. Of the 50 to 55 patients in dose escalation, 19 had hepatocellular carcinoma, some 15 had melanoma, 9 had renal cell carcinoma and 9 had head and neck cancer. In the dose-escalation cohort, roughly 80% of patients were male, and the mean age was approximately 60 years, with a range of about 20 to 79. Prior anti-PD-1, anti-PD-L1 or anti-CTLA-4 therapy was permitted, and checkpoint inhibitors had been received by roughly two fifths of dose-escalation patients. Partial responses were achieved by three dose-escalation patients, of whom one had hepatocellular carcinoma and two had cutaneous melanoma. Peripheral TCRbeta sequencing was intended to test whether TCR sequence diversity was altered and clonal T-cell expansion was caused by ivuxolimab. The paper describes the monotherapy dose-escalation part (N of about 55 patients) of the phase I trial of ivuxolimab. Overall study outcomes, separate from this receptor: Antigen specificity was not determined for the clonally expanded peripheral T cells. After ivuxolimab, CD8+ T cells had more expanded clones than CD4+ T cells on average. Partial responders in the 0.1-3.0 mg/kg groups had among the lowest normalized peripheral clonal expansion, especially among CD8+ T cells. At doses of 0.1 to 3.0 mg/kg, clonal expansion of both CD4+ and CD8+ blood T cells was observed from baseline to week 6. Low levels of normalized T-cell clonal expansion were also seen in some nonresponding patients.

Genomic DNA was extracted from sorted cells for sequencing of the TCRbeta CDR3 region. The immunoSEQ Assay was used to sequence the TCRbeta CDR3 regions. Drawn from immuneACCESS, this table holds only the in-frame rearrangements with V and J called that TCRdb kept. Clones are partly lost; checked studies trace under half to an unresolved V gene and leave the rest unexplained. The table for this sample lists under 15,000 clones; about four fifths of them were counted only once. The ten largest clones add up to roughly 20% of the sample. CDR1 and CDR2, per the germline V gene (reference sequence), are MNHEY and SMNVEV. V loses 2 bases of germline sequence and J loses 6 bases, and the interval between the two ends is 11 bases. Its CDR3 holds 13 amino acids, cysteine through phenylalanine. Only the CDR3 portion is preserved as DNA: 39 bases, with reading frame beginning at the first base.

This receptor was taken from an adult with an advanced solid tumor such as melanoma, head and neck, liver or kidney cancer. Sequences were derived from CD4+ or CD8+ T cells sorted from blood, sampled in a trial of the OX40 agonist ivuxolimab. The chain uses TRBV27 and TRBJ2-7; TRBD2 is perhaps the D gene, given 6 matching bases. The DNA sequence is TGTGCCAGCAGTTTAGGGGGGAGAAGCGAGCAGTACTTC. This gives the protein CASSLGGRSEQYF.